A few counts support the clone carrying this T cell receptor (beta chain). Deletions cut 1 base from V and 10 bases from J, with 8 bases between. This CDR3 contains 13 residues. Germline V gene lookup returns CDR1 SGHTA and CDR2 FQGTGA. The data belong to a study of long-term antiretroviral therapy in people with HIV. Researchers report immunoSEQ v3.0 was run at survey level. The repertoire was sequenced with immunoSEQ multiplex PCR; TCRdb's copy has only in-frame clones and lacks some. This table holds around 40,000 clones, approximately 85% found once. This sample comprised unsorted PBMCs, obtained 2.2 years after starting antiretroviral therapy. The source of this sequence is a man between 18 and 35 years old with HIV. The J gene is TRBJ1-6, the V gene TRBV7-3; D is ambiguous. The DNA for the CDR3 is TGTGCCAGCAGCTTAAATACGGGCTCACCCCTCCACTTT. This encodes CASSLNTGSPLHF.